This TCR beta chain comes out of a study of response to subunit inactivated influenza vaccine. Per germline, CDR1 SGHRS and CDR2 YFSETQ. The CDR3 has 13 residues. Comments on this clonotype: A read error may produce the germline difference seen at one junction end.

TCRdb reanalysed the RT-PCR reads using MiXCR and keeps one entry per CDR3 protein. The sample consists of 650,000 to 700,000 distinct CDR3 sequences, 15% to 17% of them appearing once. Sequenced here: PBMCs from blood, sampled less than 13 days after vaccination. V and J are TRBV5-1 and TRBJ1-1; D is perhaps TRBD1 (5 bases). This TCR derives from a man over 45 who received an inactivated influenza vaccine. CDR3 sequence reads: CASSLTTQGTALF. CDR3 DNA sequence: TGCGCCAGCAGCTTAACGACGCAGGGTACCGCTCTCTTT. Combining the CDR3 with reference TRBV5-1 and TRBJ1-1 gives the whole variable domain KAGVTQTPRYLIKTRGQQVTLSCSPISGHRSVSWYQQTPGQGLQFLFEYFSETQRNKGNFPGRFSGRQFSNSRSEMNVSTLELGDSALYLCASSLTTQGTALFGQGTRLTVV.